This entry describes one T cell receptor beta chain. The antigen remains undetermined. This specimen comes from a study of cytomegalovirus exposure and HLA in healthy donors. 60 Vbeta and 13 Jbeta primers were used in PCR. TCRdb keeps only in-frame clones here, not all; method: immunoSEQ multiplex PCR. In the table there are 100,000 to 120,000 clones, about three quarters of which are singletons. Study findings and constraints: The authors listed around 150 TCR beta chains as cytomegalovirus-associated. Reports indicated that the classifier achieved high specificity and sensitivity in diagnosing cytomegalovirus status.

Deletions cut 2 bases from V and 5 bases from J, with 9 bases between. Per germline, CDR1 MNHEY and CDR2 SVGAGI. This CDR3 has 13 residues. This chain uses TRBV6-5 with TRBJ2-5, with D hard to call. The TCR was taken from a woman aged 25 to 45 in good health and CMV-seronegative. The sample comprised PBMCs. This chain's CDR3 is CASSYLNEETQYF. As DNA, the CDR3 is TGTGCCAGCAGTTACCTCAACGAGGAGACCCAGTACTTC.